This T cell receptor beta chain was sequenced during a study of early T cells in non-severe SARS-CoV-2 infection. Via MiXCR, TCRdb re-called the 5' RACE reads, giving one row per CDR3 protein. The data hold just over 95,000 distinct CDR3 sequences, with approximately 10% observed a single time. This clonotype turned up a few times. The CDR3 extends over 16 amino acids. Germline values: CDR1 MNHNS, CDR2 SASEGT. With 0 bases removed from V and 3 bases from J, the gap between germline ends came to 12 bases. The receptor's source is an adult who was a healthcare worker with PCR-confirmed SARS-CoV-2 infection or an uninfected control (not recorded which). The material was whole blood, obtained at baseline. The chain employs TRBV6-1 and TRBJ1-5; possibly TRBD1 for D (6 bases). Here the CDR3 DNA reads TGTGCCAGCAGTGAAGCCCAGGACAGTTACAATCAGCCCCAGCATTTT. Translated, it gives CASSEAQDSYNQPQHF.